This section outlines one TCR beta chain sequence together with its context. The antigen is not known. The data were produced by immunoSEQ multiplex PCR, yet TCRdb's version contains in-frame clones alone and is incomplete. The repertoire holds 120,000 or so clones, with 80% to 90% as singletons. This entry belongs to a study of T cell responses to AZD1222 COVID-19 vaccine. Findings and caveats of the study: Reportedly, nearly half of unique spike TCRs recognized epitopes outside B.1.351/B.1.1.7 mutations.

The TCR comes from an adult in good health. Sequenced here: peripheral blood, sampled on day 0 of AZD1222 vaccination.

In DNA, the CDR3 is TGTGCCAGCAGCTTCAGGGAATCTGGAAACACCATATATTTT. Protein: CASSFRESGNTIYF. The chain combines TRBV11-2 with TRBJ1-3; tentative D call: TRBD1 (5 bases). The CDR3 loop spans 14 amino acids. Germline V gene data show CDR1 as SGHAT and CDR2 as FQNNGV. Trimming took off 3 bases at V and 1 base at J, with 7 bases between the two ends.